This paragraph reports one TCR beta chain. The method was immunoSEQ multiplex PCR; TCRdb's version includes in-frame clones alone and lacks a portion of them. Of roughly 160,000 clones listed, around 85% are singletons. The source of the sample is a study of T cell responses to AZD1222 COVID-19 vaccine. The receptor's source is an adult who received the AZD1222 COVID-19 vaccine. The specimen comprised peripheral blood, sampled 28 days after the second AZD1222 dose.

The CDR3 region is CASSQGWGTGGTVSTDTQYF. CDR3 DNA: TGTGCCAGCAGCCAGGGTTGGGGGACAGGGGGCACGGTAAGCACAGATACGCAGTATTTT. The chain couples TRBV4-2 to TRBJ2-3; 12 nucleotides line up with TRBD1. CDR1 and CDR2 from the germline V gene are LGHNA and YNFKEQ. Trimming took 3 bases from V and 0 from J; bases not matched to a gene: 13. This CDR3 is 20 amino acids long.